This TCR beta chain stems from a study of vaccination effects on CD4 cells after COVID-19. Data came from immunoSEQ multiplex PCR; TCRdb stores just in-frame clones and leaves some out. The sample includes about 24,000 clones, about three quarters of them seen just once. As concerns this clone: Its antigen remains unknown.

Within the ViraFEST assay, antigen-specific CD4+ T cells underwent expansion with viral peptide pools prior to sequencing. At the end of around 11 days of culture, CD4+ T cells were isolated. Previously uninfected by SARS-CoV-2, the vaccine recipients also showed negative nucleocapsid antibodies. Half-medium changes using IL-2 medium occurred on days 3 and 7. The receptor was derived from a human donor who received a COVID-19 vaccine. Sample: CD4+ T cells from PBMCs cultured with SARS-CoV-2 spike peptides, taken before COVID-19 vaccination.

The CDR3 loop reads CASSPIGLAGRTGELFF. The CDR3 DNA reads as TGTGCCAGCAGCCCCATTGGACTAGCGGGGAGGACCGGGGAGCTGTTTTTT. The chain has TRBV11-2 and TRBJ2-2; TRBD2 aligns across 12 bases. CDR1 is SGHAT and CDR2 is FQNNGV in the germline V gene. This CDR3 is 17 amino acids long. V dropped 5 bases and J dropped 5; count of bases not matched to a gene: 9.